This passage covers 25 T cell receptor beta chains from one sample sequenced in a study of CD8 T cells in ankylosing spondylitis. TCRdb reanalysed the 5' RACE reads using MiXCR and keeps one entry per CDR3 protein. The table shows under 450,000 distinct CDR3 sequences, with 20% occurring only once. The sample taken for sequencing was blood, either unsorted or a sorted T cell fraction (not recorded which). The source is a male donor with ankylosing spondylitis or in good health (not recorded which).

The chain has TRBV10-3 and TRBJ2-5, with D perhaps TRBD1 (5 bases). The CDR3 has 16 amino acids. V was cut by 3 bases and J by 3 bases, with 17 bases left in between. Germline loops: CDR1 ENHRY, CDR2 SYGVKD. The CDR3 bases are TGTGCCATCAGTGATTGGGTCAGGGTGGTTGAAGAGACCCAGTACTTC. It translates to CAISDWVRVVEETQYF.

The chain has TRBV11-3 and TRBJ2-1; 11 nucleotides align to TRBD2. The J segment lost 3 bases and the V segment lost 4 bases, leaving 5 bases of the junction unmatched. There are 16 residues in the CDR3. CDR1 and CDR2 from the germline V gene are SGHNT and YENEEA. CDR3 in amino acids: CASSWDSGGDYNEQFF. In nucleotides, the CDR3 is TGTGCCAGCAGCTGGGATAGCGGGGGGGACTACAATGAGCAGTTCTTC.

The V gene is TRBV6-5, the J gene TRBJ2-2, with 8 bases identical to TRBD2. The CDR3 extends over 13 amino acids. Germline assignment: CDR1 MNHEY and CDR2 SVGAGI. V lost 4 bases to trimming and J lost 7 bases; unmatched junction nucleotides: 2. CDR3 sequence reads: CASSLAGGGELFF. The DNA of the CDR3 is TGTGCCAGCAGTTTGGCGGGGGGCGGGGAGCTGTTTTTT.

V is TRBV5-1 and J is TRBJ2-5, with D perhaps TRBD2 (5 bases). The length of the CDR3 is 14 residues. V lost 5 bases and J 1 base, leaving 12 bases between the germline ends. CDR1 and CDR2 from the germline V gene are SGHRS and YFSETQ. The CDR3 is CASRSKDFQETQYF. The CDR3 DNA follows: TGCGCCAGCAGAAGTAAGGACTTCCAAGAGACCCAGTACTTC.

The chain carries TRBV27 and TRBJ2-1; 7 bases line up with TRBD1. The germline V gene encodes CDR1 MNHEY and CDR2 SMNVEV (reference sequence). This CDR3 spans 14 amino acids. Unmatched junction bases numbered 4, after V lost 8 bases and J lost 0 bases. As DNA, the CDR3 is TGTGCCAGCCGACAGGGCAGCTCCTACAATGAGCAGTTCTTC. Amino acid sequence: CASRQGSSYNEQFF.

This clonotype has just a few counts. The rearrangement uses TRBV19 and TRBJ2-7; no clear D gene. The CDR3 consists of 15 residues. Trimming left V 5 bases short and J 2 bases short, with 16 bases between. Germline V gene data show CDR1 as LNHDA and CDR2 as SQIVND (reference sequence). The CDR3 here is CASSAMATLPYEQYF. CDR3 in DNA: TGTGCCAGTAGTGCGATGGCTACACTACCCTACGAGCAGTACTTC. The full variable domain, rest sourced from reference TRBV19 and TRBJ2-7, is DGGITQSPKYLFRKEGQNVTLSCEQNLNHDAMYWYRQDPGQGLRLIYYSQIVNDFQKGDIAEGYSVSREKKESFPLTVTSAQKNPTAFYLCASSAMATLPYEQYFGPGTRLTVT.

The gene calls are TRBV20-1 and TRBJ2-7; possible D gene TRBD1, 6 bases. Between the trimmed V and J ends, which lost 0 bases and 1 base, there was a span of 13 bases. This CDR3 is built from 15 residues. Germline CDR1 reads DFQATT; CDR2 reads SNEGSKA (reference sequence). In DNA, the CDR3 is TGCAGTGCTAGAGAAACAGGGAAACCTTCCTACGAGCAGTACTTC. Translation: CSARETGKPSYEQYF.

This chain joins TRBV29-1 and TRBJ2-1; 10 nucleotides line up with TRBD1. Trimming removed 4 bases from V and 9 bases from J; junction bases left unmatched: 6. CDR3 length: 13 residues. Germline V CDR1 and CDR2: SQVTM, ANQGSEA. The CDR3 region is CSVVGQGFAEQFF. In nucleotides, the CDR3 is TGCAGCGTTGTGGGACAGGGGTTTGCTGAGCAGTTCTTC.

Only a few counts were recorded for this clonotype. The chain couples TRBV9 to TRBJ2-5; D gene unclear. This CDR3 is 14 amino acids long. CDR1 and CDR2 from the germline V gene are SGDLS and YYNGEE. Trimming cost V 0 bases and J 2 bases, with 8 bases left between them. Here the CDR3 reads CASSVGETQETQYF. Here the CDR3 DNA reads TGTGCCAGCAGCGTAGGGGAAACGCAAGAGACCCAGTACTTC.

The chain employs TRBV5-5 and TRBJ2-7, with no clear D. The CDR3 runs 15 residues. CDR1 and CDR2 from the germline V gene are SGHKS and YYEKEE (reference sequence). Trimming took 4 bases from V and 3 from J, leaving 17 bases between them. The CDR3 DNA sequence: TGTGCCAGCAGCCCGCCAGACGGAGAAGACTACGAGCAGTACTTC. Amino acid sequence: CASSPPDGEDYEQYF. Full variable domain (rest looked up from reference TRBV5-5 and TRBJ2-7): DAGVTQSPTHLIKTRGQQVTLRCSPISGHKSVSWYQQVLGQGPQFIFQYYEKEERGRGNFPDRFSARQFPNYSSELNVNALLLGDSALYLCASSPPDGEDYEQYFGPGTRLTVT.

This chain joins TRBV27 and TRBJ2-7; D gene ambiguous. The length of the CDR3 is 15 residues. V was cut by 2 bases and J by 1 base, with 12 bases left in between. Germline CDR1 MNHEY, CDR2 SMNVEV (reference sequence). For the CDR3, the DNA is TGTGCCAGCAGTTTAGGCAGTCCGGGTTCCTACGAGCAGTACTTC. Encoded protein: CASSLGSPGSYEQYF.

The chain employs TRBV2 and TRBJ2-2, with a tentative D call TRBD2 (7 bases). This CDR3 comprises 18 residues. CDR1 and CDR2 (germline): SNHLY, FYNNEI. The CDR3 DNA reads TGTACCCTCAGTTCCCCTTGGCGGGGGACACCGAACACCGGGGAGCTGTTTTTT. This encodes CTLSSPWRGTPNTGELFF.

The V gene is TRBV12-3 or TRBV12-4, the J gene TRBJ2-3; 9 nucleotides align to TRBD2. CDR3 size: 14 residues. V was pared by 4 bases and J by 11 bases, with 10 bases of the junction left unmatched. CDR3 sequence (DNA): TGTGCCAGCAGTTCCCCGGCGGGGGGGCCAGTGCAGTATTTT. This encodes CASSSPAGGPVQYF.

The rearrangement joins TRBV6-1 to TRBJ2-5; possibly TRBD1 for D (6 bases). The V gene's germline CDR1 is MNHNS and CDR2 SASEGT. The CDR3 runs 15 residues. Trimming shortened V by 6 bases and J by 2 bases, and 16 bases separated the two germline ends. CDR3 loop: CASSRRRTEQETQYF. Written as DNA, the CDR3 is TGTGCCAGCAGCCGACGCAGGACAGAACAAGAGACCCAGTACTTC.

The chain has TRBV14 and TRBJ2-3, with 9 bases matching TRBD2. The CDR3 runs to 16 residues. Germline trimming cut 4 bases from V and 2 bases from J; bases unmatched to any gene: 7. Germline V gene data show CDR1 as SGHDN and CDR2 as FVKESK. The chain's CDR3 is CASSPPLAGHTDTQYF. In nucleotides, the CDR3 is TGTGCCAGCAGCCCGCCTCTAGCGGGGCACACAGATACGCAGTATTTT.

The V call is TRBV12-3 or TRBV12-4, the J call TRBJ2-5, with 9 nucleotides matching TRBD2. After removal of 6 bases from V and 0 bases from J, the junction contained 5 bases not matched to a gene. This CDR3 is 15 amino acids long. CDR3 sequence (DNA): TGTGCCAGCAGGCAAGCGGGGGGCAACCAAGAGACCCAGTACTTC. As protein: CASRQAGGNQETQYF.

This clonotype occurred a few times. The V and J genes are TRBV29-1 and TRBJ2-5; D is undetermined. CDR3 length: 10 amino acids. Germline CDR1 reads SQVTM; CDR2 reads ANQGSEA. V was clipped by 7 bases and J by 3 bases, with 6 bases between them. The CDR3 here is CSAVKETQYF. The CDR3 bases are TGCAGCGCTGTCAAAGAGACCCAGTACTTC. Drawing the rest from reference TRBV29-1 and TRBJ2-5, the complete variable domain is SAVISQKPSRDICQRGTSLTIQCQVDSQVTMMFWYRQQPGQSLTLIATANQGSEATYESGFVIDKFPISRPNLTFSTLTVSNMSPEDSSIYLCSAVKETQYFGPGTRLLVL.

The chain recombines TRBV4-1 with TRBJ2-7, with D perhaps assigned TRBD1 or TRBD2 (5 bases each). V was cut by 1 base and J by 2 bases, with 9 bases left in between. The CDR3 sequence is 14 residues long. CDR1 and CDR2 (germline): MGHRA, YSYEKL. CDR3 residues: CASSQVRGPYEQYF. CDR3 in DNA: TGCGCCAGCAGCCAAGTTCGGGGACCCTACGAGCAGTACTTC.

This clonotype has just a few counts. This chain uses TRBV20-1 with TRBJ2-3, with TRBD2 as a possible D gene (7 bases). Germline V gives CDR1 DFQATT, CDR2 SNEGSKA (reference sequence). The CDR3 extends over 16 amino acids. V lost 3 bases and J 2 bases, leaving 18 bases between the germline ends. The CDR3 DNA is TGCAGTGCTAGCCGGGGGGCCAATCGACTCACAGATACGCAGTATTTT. Its translation is CSASRGANRLTDTQYF.

In its sample, this clonotype was seen a few times. V and J are TRBV7-9 and TRBJ2-1, with D unresolved. From germline, CDR1 is SEHNR and CDR2 FQNEAQ (reference sequence). The CDR3 totals 10 residues. Trimming stripped 4 bases from V and 7 bases from J, with 2 bases between. The CDR3 DNA follows: TGTGCCAGCAGCTCTAATGAGCAGTTCTTC. This gives the protein CASSSNEQFF.

V and J are TRBV27 and TRBJ2-3; D is unresolved. This CDR3 has 13 residues. Deletions cut 6 bases from V and 0 bases from J, with 7 bases between. Germline V gene sequence: CDR1 MNHEY, CDR2 SMNVEV (reference sequence). The CDR3 DNA sequence: TGTGCCAGCAGGTGGCGAAGCACAGATACGCAGTATTTT. This encodes CASRWRSTDTQYF.

The chain joins TRBV4-1 to TRBJ2-7; 9 bases line up with TRBD1. The CDR3 extends over 14 amino acids. Germline V gives CDR1 MGHRA, CDR2 YSYEKL. V gave up 4 bases and J gave up 6 bases; unmatched junction bases: 7. The CDR3 is CASSPGTGSGEQYF. The CDR3 nucleotides are TGCGCCAGCAGCCCCGGGACAGGGTCTGGCGAGCAGTACTTC.

The chain combines TRBV4-2 with TRBJ2-4; 8 bases agree with TRBD2. Trimming took 0 bases from V and 3 from J; bases not matched to a gene: 7. This CDR3 is built from 17 residues. Germline V gene sequence: CDR1 LGHNA, CDR2 YNFKEQ. In nucleotides, the CDR3 is TGTGCCAGCAGCCAAGATCGGGGGGGGGTCGGCAAAAACATTCAGTACTTC. Translating it yields CASSQDRGGVGKNIQYF.

The chain couples TRBV7-9 to TRBJ2-7; TRBD1 matches at 8 bases. Germline CDR1 is SEHNR and CDR2 is FQNEAQ (reference sequence). CDR3 length: 14 residues. Trimming took 2 bases from V and 4 from J; bases not matched to a gene: 4. CDR3: CASSLPGQDYEQYF. As DNA, the CDR3 is TGTGCCAGCAGCTTACCGGGACAGGATTACGAGCAGTACTTC.

The rearrangement uses TRBV2 and TRBJ1-2; TRBD1 matches at 7 bases. CDR3 length equals 12 residues. Trimming removed 6 bases from V and 8 bases from J; junction bases left unmatched: 6. Looked up from germline, CDR1 is SNHLY and CDR2 is FYNNEI. The CDR3 reads CASSRGGLGYTF. CDR3 coding DNA: TGTGCCAGCAGCCGAGGGGGCCTGGGCTACACCTTC.